Listed below are T cell receptor beta chains from one sample, sequenced in a study of cytomegalovirus exposure and HLA in healthy donors. Profiled with immunoSEQ multiplex PCR; TCRdb holds only in-frame clones, not every one. The repertoire table contains approximately 110,000 clones. Sample: PBMCs. The receptors stem from a man over 45 in good health and CMV-seronegative. The CDR3 runs from the conserved cysteine through the conserved F or W. D genes are given only for firm matches.

D gene: TRBD2
CDR3 length: 15
V gene: TRBV7-2
J gene: TRBJ2-7
CDR3 DNA: TGTGCCAGCAGCTTAGGATTAGCGGGAGGGAACGAGCAGTACTTC
CDR3 protein: CASSLGLAGGNEQYF

D gene: TRBD1
CDR3 length: 14
V gene: TRBV4-3
J gene: TRBJ1-1
CDR3 DNA: TGCGCCAGCAGCTACCGGACAGGGGTGAATGAAGCTTTCTTT
CDR3 protein: CASSYRTGVNEAFF

D gene: .
CDR3 length: 15
V gene: TRBV5-6
J gene: TRBJ2-7
CDR3 DNA: TGTGCCAGCAGCCTGGGCGGGGATTACTCCTACGAGCAGTACTTC
CDR3 protein: CASSLGGDYSYEQYF

D gene: .
CDR3 length: 13
V gene: TRBV18
J gene: TRBJ1-1
CDR3 DNA: TGTGCCAGCTCACCACTAAATCCACCGGTGGCTTTCTTT
CDR3 protein: CASSPLNPPVAFF

D gene: TRBD2
CDR3 length: 15
V gene: TRBV4-3
J gene: TRBJ2-7
CDR3 DNA: TGCGCCAGCAGCCAAGGGGCCGGACTAGCCTACGAGCAGTACTTC
CDR3 protein: CASSQGAGLAYEQYF

D gene: .
CDR3 length: 12
V gene: TRBV7-9
J gene: TRBJ2-2
CDR3 DNA: TGTGCCAGCAGCTTAGTCATCGGGGAGCTGTTTTTT
CDR3 protein: CASSLVIGELFF

D gene: .
CDR3 length: 12
V gene: TRBV7-8
J gene: TRBJ2-7
CDR3 DNA: TGTGCCAGCAGCCAACAGGGTTACGAGCAGTACTTC
CDR3 protein: CASSQQGYEQYF

D gene: .
CDR3 length: 14
V gene: TRBV7-8
J gene: TRBJ1-1
CDR3 DNA: TGTGCCAGCAGCCAACCCCAGGGGAACACTGAAGCTTTCTTT
CDR3 protein: CASSQPQGNTEAFF

D gene: TRBD1
CDR3 length: 14
V gene: TRBV19
J gene: TRBJ1-1
CDR3 DNA: TGTGCCAGTAGTTTATCGACAGGGGTGGCTGAAGCTTTCTTT
CDR3 protein: CASSLSTGVAEAFF

D gene: TRBD2
CDR3 length: 17
V gene: TRBV10-3
J gene: TRBJ2-1
CDR3 DNA: TGTGCCATCAGTGAAATTCCGGGACTAGCAGTTGCCAATGAGCAGTTCTTC
CDR3 protein: CAISEIPGLAVANEQFF

D gene: .
CDR3 length: 15
V gene: TRBV19
J gene: TRBJ1-6
CDR3 DNA: TGTGCCAGTAGTCACAGGGAGTCCTATAATTCACCCCTCCACTTT
CDR3 protein: CASSHRESYNSPLHF

D gene: TRBD1
CDR3 length: 13
V gene: TRBV7-7
J gene: TRBJ2-7
CDR3 DNA: TGTGCTAGCAGCGCGGACAGGGTTACCGAGCAGTACTTC
CDR3 protein: CASSADRVTEQYF

D gene: .
CDR3 length: 14
V gene: TRBV14
J gene: TRBJ1-5
CDR3 DNA: TGTGCCAGCAGCCCCTCGGGATGGAACCAGCCCCAGCATTTT
CDR3 protein: CASSPSGWNQPQHF

D gene: .
CDR3 length: 18
V gene: TRBV27
J gene: TRBJ2-2
CDR3 DNA: TGTGCCAGCAGTTTATTTTTTCAGGGGCGGTCGAACACCGGGGAGCTGTTTTTT
CDR3 protein: CASSLFFQGRSNTGELFF

D gene: TRBD1
CDR3 length: 16
V gene: TRBV18
J gene: TRBJ2-3
CDR3 DNA: TGTGCCAGCTCCCCTACTCCGGGACAGCTCACAGATACGCAGTATTTT
CDR3 protein: CASSPTPGQLTDTQYF

D gene: .
CDR3 length: 13
V gene: TRBV5-1
J gene: TRBJ2-7
CDR3 DNA: TGCGCCAGCAGCCCCATGGGGGCGGACGAGCAGTACTTC
CDR3 protein: CASSPMGADEQYF

D gene: .
CDR3 length: 13
V gene: TRBV19
J gene: TRBJ1-5
CDR3 DNA: TGTGCCAGCCAAGGGGGGGTTCTTCAGCCCCAGCATTTT
CDR3 protein: CASQGGVLQPQHF

D gene: TRBD1
CDR3 length: 13
V gene: TRBV6-5
J gene: TRBJ1-2
CDR3 DNA: TGTGCCAGCACCACAGGGGGGTACTATGGCTACACCTTC
CDR3 protein: CASTTGGYYGYTF

D gene: .
CDR3 length: 14
V gene: TRBV6-6
J gene: TRBJ1-3
CDR3 DNA: TGTGCCAGCAGTAGGAGGGAGGACGGAAACACCATATATTTT
CDR3 protein: CASSRREDGNTIYF

D gene: TRBD2
CDR3 length: 16
V gene: TRBV13
J gene: TRBJ2-5
CDR3 DNA: TGTGCCAGCAGCTTTTTAGCGGGGGGAAACCAAGAGACCCAGTACTTC
CDR3 protein: CASSFLAGGNQETQYF

D gene: .
CDR3 length: 13
V gene: TRBV27
J gene: TRBJ1-1
CDR3 DNA: TGTGCCAGCAGTCGGTCACACGTCGGGGAGGCTTTCTTT
CDR3 protein: CASSRSHVGEAFF

D gene: .
CDR3 length: 14
V gene: TRBV6-5
J gene: TRBJ1-1
CDR3 DNA: TGTGCCAGCAGTTACTCGACTCCAGGGGCGAAAGCTTTCTTT
CDR3 protein: CASSYSTPGAKAFF

D gene: TRBD2
CDR3 length: 16
V gene: TRBV6-6
J gene: TRBJ2-5
CDR3 DNA: TGTGCCAGCAGTTACCCTAGCGGGGGCACTGGAGAGACCCAGTACTTC
CDR3 protein: CASSYPSGGTGETQYF

D gene: .
CDR3 length: 16
V gene: TRBV9
J gene: TRBJ1-2
CDR3 DNA: TGTGCCAGCAGCGCGGGGGGTACCCTGTCGGGGTATGGCTACACCTTC
CDR3 protein: CASSAGGTLSGYGYTF

D gene: .
CDR3 length: 12
V gene: TRBV19
J gene: TRBJ2-1
CDR3 DNA: TGTGCCACCTCCCTCCCCTACAATGAGCAGTTCTTC
CDR3 protein: CATSLPYNEQFF

D gene: TRBD2
CDR3 length: 19
V gene: TRBV9
J gene: TRBJ2-2
CDR3 DNA: TGTGCCAGCACCCCCGATTATGGTAGCGGGGGGTTGAACACCGGGGAGCTGTTTTTT
CDR3 protein: CASTPDYGSGGLNTGELFF

D gene: .
CDR3 length: 16
V gene: TRBV6-1
J gene: TRBJ1-6
CDR3 DNA: TGTGCCAGCAGTGAATTAGGAACGGGGTGGGGTTCACCCCTCCACTTT
CDR3 protein: CASSELGTGWGSPLHF

D gene: .
CDR3 length: 12
V gene: TRBV7-2
J gene: TRBJ1-1
CDR3 DNA: TGTGCCAGCAGCCGCCGGGGGGGTGAAGCTTTCTTT
CDR3 protein: CASSRRGGEAFF

D gene: .
CDR3 length: 15
V gene: TRBV6-1
J gene: TRBJ2-7
CDR3 DNA: TGTGCCAGCAGCCCGACAGGCCAAAGCTCCTACGAGCAGTACTTC
CDR3 protein: CASSPTGQSSYEQYF

D gene: .
CDR3 length: 16
V gene: TRBV11-3
J gene: TRBJ2-5
CDR3 DNA: TGTGCCAGCAGCTTACTCGCCGCGGGGGCTCAAGAGACCCAGTACTTC
CDR3 protein: CASSLLAAGAQETQYF

D gene: .
CDR3 length: 14
V gene: TRBV9
J gene: TRBJ2-2
CDR3 DNA: TGTGCCAGCAGCGTAGTAGAGGGTACCGGGGAGCTGTTTTTT
CDR3 protein: CASSVVEGTGELFF

D gene: TRBD2
CDR3 length: 18
V gene: TRBV19
J gene: TRBJ2-5
CDR3 DNA: TGTGCCAGTAGTATGGGCCGGGGGGAAGTGGTGCAAAAAGAGACCCAGTACTTC
CDR3 protein: CASSMGRGEVVQKETQYF

D gene: TRBD1
CDR3 length: 14
V gene: TRBV5-1
J gene: TRBJ2-7
CDR3 DNA: TGCGCCAGCAGCCGAACGGGACAGAGCGACGAGCAGTACTTC
CDR3 protein: CASSRTGQSDEQYF

D gene: .
CDR3 length: 15
V gene: TRBV11-3
J gene: TRBJ1-3
CDR3 DNA: TGTGCCAGCAGCCGCCGGTCCGGAGGTGGAAACACCATATATTTT
CDR3 protein: CASSRRSGGGNTIYF

D gene: .
CDR3 length: 13
V gene: TRBV6-5
J gene: TRBJ1-5
CDR3 DNA: TGTGCCAGCAGCCCCGACAGTTATCAGCCCCAGCATTTT
CDR3 protein: CASSPDSYQPQHF

D gene: .
CDR3 length: 14
V gene: TRBV19
J gene: TRBJ1-1
CDR3 DNA: TGTGCCAGTAGTATAGCAAATCAGGGGACTGAAGCTTTCTTT
CDR3 protein: CASSIANQGTEAFF

D gene: .
CDR3 length: 15
V gene: TRBV6-5
J gene: TRBJ2-7
CDR3 DNA: TGTGCCAGCAGTTACTCGATCAGGTCCTCCTACGAGCAGTACTTC
CDR3 protein: CASSYSIRSSYEQYF

D gene: TRBD1
CDR3 length: 19
V gene: TRBV14
J gene: TRBJ1-1
CDR3 DNA: TGTGCCAGCAGCCAAGTTCGCCTAAACAGGGGAATCTTGACGACTGAAGCTTTCTTT
CDR3 protein: CASSQVRLNRGILTTEAFF

D gene: .
CDR3 length: 15
V gene: TRBV4-2
J gene: TRBJ1-1
CDR3 DNA: TGTGCCAGCAGCCAGCAGGTTACAGGGCTCACTGAAGCTTTCTTT
CDR3 protein: CASSQQVTGLTEAFF

D gene: TRBD1
CDR3 length: 16
V gene: TRBV6-1
J gene: TRBJ2-7
CDR3 DNA: TGTGCCAGCAGTGAAGGGGACCGGGACAGGGTAACCGAGCAGTACTTC
CDR3 protein: CASSEGDRDRVTEQYF

D gene: TRBD2
CDR3 length: 14
V gene: TRBV5-1
J gene: TRBJ2-3
CDR3 DNA: TGCGCCAGCAGCTTGGCTACTAGCGGAGATACGCAGTATTTT
CDR3 protein: CASSLATSGDTQYF

D gene: .
CDR3 length: 14
V gene: TRBV27
J gene: TRBJ1-5
CDR3 DNA: TGTGCCAGCAGTCCGACAGTAAGCAATCAGCCCCAGCATTTT
CDR3 protein: CASSPTVSNQPQHF

D gene: TRBD2
CDR3 length: 14
V gene: TRBV7-6
J gene: TRBJ2-5
CDR3 DNA: TGTGCCAGCAGACCCCTCGGGAGGCGGGGGACCCAGTACTTC
CDR3 protein: CASRPLGRRGTQYF

D gene: .
CDR3 length: 15
V gene: TRBV14
J gene: TRBJ2-7
CDR3 DNA: TGTGCCAGCAGCTTTATGGGCTCCTTGGGCTACGAGCAGTACTTC
CDR3 protein: CASSFMGSLGYEQYF

D gene: TRBD1
CDR3 length: 13
V gene: TRBV2
J gene: TRBJ1-2
CDR3 DNA: TGTGCCAGCAGTACGGACAGGGTCGGAGGCTACACCTTC
CDR3 protein: CASSTDRVGGYTF

D gene: TRBD1
CDR3 length: 17
V gene: TRBV7-9
J gene: TRBJ2-4
CDR3 DNA: TGTGCCAGCAGCTTAGCTGGGACAGCGTTGGCCAAAAACATTCAGTACTTC
CDR3 protein: CASSLAGTALAKNIQYF